What follows are 3 T cell receptor beta chains derived from one specimen sequenced in a study of blood T cells in healthy people across ages. Primers used in a second PCR of roughly 7 to 11 cycles were a sample-barcoded 5' primer and a J-beta primer mix. In TCRdb, the 5' RACE reads were re-called with MiXCR into one record per CDR3 protein. This sample has approximately 1.5 million distinct CDR3 sequences, with under 55% found just once. Sequenced material: blood. The receptors shown here come from a woman between 18 and 30 years old in good health.

J is TRBJ2-5 and V is TRBV13; D may be TRBD2 (5 bases). The CDR3 has 13 residues. V was shortened by 8 bases and J by 2 bases, with 12 bases between the two germline ends. Germline V gives CDR1 PRHDT, CDR2 FYEKMQ (reference sequence). CDR3 bases: TGTGCCAGCGGGGAGTGGGGACAAGAGACCCAGTACTTC. Amino acid sequence: CASGEWGQETQYF. The whole variable domain, remainder taken from reference TRBV13 and TRBJ2-5, is AAGVIQSPRHLIKEKRETATLKCYPIPRHDTVYWYQQGPGQDPQFLISFYEKMQSDKGSIPDRFSAQQFSDYHSELNMSSLELGDSALYFCASGEWGQETQYFGPGTRLLVL.

This chain joins TRBV28 and TRBJ2-1; a weak D match, TRBD1 (6 bases). The CDR3 spans 16 residues. CDR1 MDHEN and CDR2 SYDVKM come from the germline V gene. V shed 8 bases and J shed 4 bases, with 21 bases lying between them. CDR3 amino acids: CASGWRGGPNYNEQFF. The CDR3 DNA reads as TGTGCCAGCGGCTGGAGAGGGGGACCTAATTACAATGAGCAGTTCTTC. The full variable domain, rest sourced from reference TRBV28 and TRBJ2-1, is DVKVTQSSRYLVKRTGEKVFLECVQDMDHENMFWYRQDPGLGLRLIYFSYDVKMKEKGDIPEGYSVSREKKERFSLILESASTNQTSMYLCASGWRGGPNYNEQFFGPGTRLTVL.

The chain joins TRBV3-1 to TRBJ1-1; D call uncertain. V was clipped by 1 base and J by 2 bases, with 8 bases between them. CDR1 and CDR2 from the germline V gene are LGHDT and YNNKEL (reference sequence). The CDR3 consists of 14 residues. This CDR3 is CASSQVPDNTEAFF. DNA of the CDR3: TGTGCCAGCAGCCAAGTACCCGATAACACTGAAGCTTTCTTT. The whole variable domain, filled in from reference TRBV3-1 and TRBJ1-1, reads DTAVSQTPKYLVTQMGNDKSIKCEQNLGHDTMYWYKQDSKKFLKIMFSYNNKELIINETVPNRFSPKSPDKAHLNLHINSLELGDSAVYFCASSQVPDNTEAFFGQGTRLTVV.